These 32 T cell receptor beta chains originate from one sample sequenced in a study of shared T cell receptors in the human thymus. Method: immunoSEQ multiplex PCR; TCRdb's copy keeps in-frame clones and lacks some. The data contain hundreds of thousands of clones, 70% to 90% of them singletons. These same data were also listed under a study on human thymus T cells.

Material: thymocytes. Receptors originate from a boy less than two years old with a congenital heart defect.

This clone has more than one count but fewer than ten. The V call is TRBV28, the J call TRBJ2-6, with 8 bases fitting TRBD1. Trimming at V came to 5 bases and at J to 2 bases, leaving 8 bases not matched to a gene. The germline gives CDR1 MDHEN, CDR2 SYDVKM. There are 17 residues in the CDR3. The CDR3 here is CASSPRQQGAGANVLTF. CDR3 bases: TGTGCCAGCAGTCCCCGCCAACAGGGGGCTGGGGCCAACGTCCTGACTTTC.

The V and J genes are TRBV6-4 and TRBJ2-3; 9 bases are a match to TRBD2. CDR1 and CDR2 from the germline V gene are MRHNA and SNTAGT. Trimming at V came to 4 bases and at J to 1 base, leaving 6 bases not matched to a gene. The CDR3 length is 16 residues. CDR3 DNA sequence: TGTGCCAGCAGTGCCGTAGCGGGAGTTGGCACAGATACGCAGTATTTT. This codes for CASSAVAGVGTDTQYF.

In its sample, this clone was seen once. The V gene is TRBV6-5, the J gene TRBJ1-5; D remains unclear. The V end lost 8 bases, the J end lost 5 bases, and 19 bases lay between the germline ends. CDR1 is MNHEY and CDR2 is SVGAGI in the germline V gene. The length of the CDR3 is 15 residues. CDR3 region: CASGPVPPGDQPQHF. DNA for the CDR3: TGTGCCAGCGGCCCTGTCCCGCCGGGAGATCAGCCCCAGCATTTT.

This sequence joins TRBV6-1 and TRBJ2-7, with 7 nucleotides matching TRBD2. The J segment lost 0 bases and the V segment lost 7 bases, leaving 6 bases of the junction unmatched. Germline V CDR1 and CDR2: MNHNS, SASEGT. This CDR3 spans 14 amino acids. CDR3: CASMGEGYSYEQYF. The CDR3 DNA reads as TGTGCCAGCATGGGGGAGGGTTACTCCTACGAGCAGTACTTC.

The chain recombines TRBV4-2 with TRBJ2-2, with 12 bases identical to TRBD2. Per germline, CDR1 LGHNA and CDR2 YNFKEQ. The CDR3 consists of 16 residues. V gave up 2 bases and J gave up 7 bases; unmatched junction bases: 5. DNA of the CDR3: TGTGCCAGCAGCCAACTAGCGGGAGGGAATGACGGGGAGCTGTTTTTT. It codes for CASSQLAGGNDGELFF.

The chain employs TRBV7-2 and TRBJ2-7, with TRBD1 identical over 7 bases. Germline V gene lookup returns CDR1 SGHTA and CDR2 FQGNSA. The ends lost 5 bases at V and 3 bases at J; junction bases unmatched: 16. This CDR3 contains 17 residues. The CDR3 nucleotides are TGTGCCAGCAGCCGTCCAGGACATAGGGGGCTGTTCTACGAGCAGTACTTC. It is translated as CASSRPGHRGLFYEQYF.

The chain carries TRBV4-3 and TRBJ2-3; 13 bases align to TRBD2. The length of the CDR3 is 18 residues. From germline, CDR1 is LGHNA and CDR2 YSLEER. V dropped 0 bases and J dropped 1; count of bases not matched to a gene: 4. The CDR3 sequence is CASSQDSGLAGRTDTQYF. DNA of the CDR3: TGCGCCAGCAGCCAAGATTCGGGACTAGCGGGACGCACAGATACGCAGTATTTT.

V usage is TRBV4-3 and J usage is TRBJ1-5; no firm D call. The V end lost 7 bases, the J end lost 7 bases, and 11 bases lay between the germline ends. Germline V lookup: CDR1 LGHNA, CDR2 YSLEER. The CDR3 has 12 residues. Here the CDR3 reads CASTLSYQPQHF. The CDR3 DNA reads TGCGCCAGCACTTTGTCCTACCAGCCCCAGCATTTT.

The rearrangement uses TRBV7-2 and TRBJ1-2; weak D call: TRBD1 (6 bases). The CDR3 loop spans 13 amino acids. V was trimmed by 5 bases and J by 10 bases, leaving 17 bases between them. Germline CDR1 SGHTA, CDR2 FQGNSA. In nucleotides, the CDR3 is TGTGCCAGCAGCGGACCCGCAGGGGTCGACTACACCTTC. Its protein is CASSGPAGVDYTF.

V is TRBV4-2 and J is TRBJ2-1, with D perhaps TRBD2 (5 bases). The germline V gene has CDR1 LGHNA and CDR2 YNFKEQ. This CDR3 region has 18 residues. Trimming removed 0 bases from V and 5 bases from J, with 20 bases in between. This CDR3 is CASSQDLFEGLFHNEQFF. The CDR3 DNA follows: TGTGCCAGCAGCCAAGATCTTTTTGAGGGATTATTCCACAATGAGCAGTTCTTC.

V usage is TRBV28 and J usage is TRBJ1-5; D gene unclear. Deletions cut 6 bases from V and 0 bases from J, with 12 bases between. This CDR3 spans 15 amino acids. Germline-derived CDR1 and CDR2 are MDHEN and SYDVKM. The CDR3 DNA sequence: TGTGCCAGCAGCCAGCGGGCTTTTAGCAATCAGCCCCAGCATTTT. Protein sequence: CASSQRAFSNQPQHF.

V usage is TRBV4-2 and J usage is TRBJ2-3; 8 bases fit TRBD2. Germline CDR1 reads LGHNA; CDR2 reads YNFKEQ. The ends lost 2 bases at V and 1 base at J; junction bases unmatched: 11. This CDR3 region has 18 residues. CDR3 loop: CASSQHSERECGTDTQYF. CDR3 nucleotide sequence: TGTGCCAGCAGCCAACACTCCGAGCGGGAGTGCGGCACAGATACGCAGTATTTT.

The chain carries TRBV21-1 and TRBJ1-5; TRBD1, the table's D call, lacks a check against the DNA. TRBV21-1 is shown as a pseudogene. This CDR3 region has 14 residues. The CDR3 region has the DNA TGTGCCAGCAGCAGGGGCCGGCTCAATCAGCCCCAGCATTTT. Translated: CASSRGRLNQPQHF.

The chain has TRBV16 and TRBJ2-7; D is unresolved. Trimming shortened V by 3 bases and J by 4 bases, and 13 bases separated the two germline ends. The CDR3 covers 14 residues. CDR1 KGHSY and CDR2 FQNENV come from the germline V gene. CDR3 sequence: CASSQTQNLYEQYF. DNA of the CDR3: TGTGCCAGCAGCCAGACACAGAATCTGTACGAGCAGTACTTC.

This chain connects TRBV19 to TRBJ2-5; TRBD1 might be the D (5 bases). Trimming took off 4 bases at V and 4 bases at J, with 10 bases between the two ends. There are 13 residues in the CDR3. The germline gives CDR1 LNHDA, CDR2 SQIVND (reference sequence). CDR3 coding DNA: TGTGCCAGTAGTAAGTACAGGTCAGAGACCCAGTACTTC. This translates into CASSKYRSETQYF.

The chain couples TRBV2 to TRBJ2-5; the D gene is possibly TRBD1 (6 bases). The CDR3 sequence is 18 residues long. Germline CDR1 is SNHLY and CDR2 is FYNNEI. V was clipped by 0 bases and J by 5 bases, with 22 bases between them. The CDR3 loop is CASSEAVYLAGVGETQYF. CDR3 coding DNA: TGTGCCAGCAGTGAAGCGGTCTACCTCGCAGGGGTGGGGGAGACCCAGTACTTC.

The V gene is TRBV14, the J gene TRBJ2-7; D unresolved. Trimming took off 4 bases at V and 7 bases at J, with 11 bases between the two ends. The CDR3 length is 12 residues. Looked up from germline, CDR1 is SGHDN and CDR2 is FVKESK. DNA of the CDR3: TGTGCCAGCAGCCCCCTGAGCAGGGAGCAGTACTTC. Amino acids: CASSPLSREQYF.

The CDR3 nucleotides read TGTGCCAGCTCAGGGTCGGGAGAGTACGAGCAGTACTTC. It encodes CASSGSGEYEQYF. The chain couples TRBV18 to TRBJ2-7; a weak D match, TRBD2 (6 bases). The V end was cut by 5 bases, the J end by 4 bases, with 12 bases between. Germline V lookup: CDR1 KGHSH, CDR2 LQKENI. There are 13 residues in the CDR3.

The genes are TRBV7-2 and TRBJ2-1; 8 bases match TRBD2. This CDR3 region has 15 residues. V was pared by 4 bases and J by 5 bases, with 7 bases of the junction left unmatched. Germline assignment: CDR1 SGHTA and CDR2 FQGNSA. CDR3 sequence reads: CASSSSAGADNEQFF. The CDR3 DNA reads as TGTGCCAGCAGCTCCTCAGCGGGAGCGGACAATGAGCAGTTCTTC.

This clone has a single count. This chain connects TRBV11-2 to TRBJ2-7, with 11 positions matching TRBD2. This CDR3 contains 15 residues. Germline V gene lookup returns CDR1 SGHAT and CDR2 FQNNGV. With 3 bases clipped from V and 4 bases from J, the junction kept 5 bases outside the gene matches. The CDR3 nucleotides read TGTGCCAGCAGCTTGATACTAGCGGGAGCGTACGAGCAGTACTTC. As protein: CASSLILAGAYEQYF.

This sequence joins TRBV9 and TRBJ2-3; D is unresolved. The CDR3 runs 15 residues. V dropped 0 bases and J dropped 0 bases, with 8 bases sitting between them. Germline lookup yields CDR1 SGDLS and CDR2 YYNGEE. The CDR3 DNA reads TGTGCCAGCAGCGTAGGCGGCCCGAGCACAGATACGCAGTATTTT. It encodes CASSVGGPSTDTQYF. The whole variable domain, filled in from reference TRBV9 and TRBJ2-3, reads DSGVTQTPKHLITATGQRVTLRCSPRSGDLSVYWYQQSLDQGLQFLIQYYNGEERAKGNILERFSAQQFPDLHSELNLSSLELGDSALYFCASSVGGPSTDTQYFGPGTRLTVL.

V usage is TRBV7-9 and J usage is TRBJ2-7; 8 bases agree with TRBD1. Germline CDR1 is SEHNR and CDR2 is FQNEAQ (reference sequence). The CDR3 covers 14 residues. The J segment lost 3 bases and the V segment lost 7 bases, leaving 8 bases of the junction unmatched. The CDR3 DNA sequence: TGTGCCAGCACCCCGACAGGGGACCTCTACGAGCAGTACTTC. Translating it yields CASTPTGDLYEQYF.

The chain combines TRBV2 with TRBJ2-3; 11 bases are shared with TRBD2. Germline V lookup: CDR1 SNHLY, CDR2 FYNNEI. The CDR3 runs 17 residues. Trimming removed 7 bases from V and 4 bases from J; junction bases left unmatched: 13. CDR3 loop: CASKGLAARRTSDTQYF. DNA for the CDR3: TGTGCCAGCAAGGGACTAGCGGCCAGAAGAACGTCAGATACGCAGTATTTT.

V gene TRBV7-6 combines with J gene TRBJ2-5; unclear D gene. CDR1 and CDR2 from the germline V gene are SGHVS and FNYEAQ. CDR3 length: 14 residues. Trimming stripped 1 base from V and 5 bases from J, with 11 bases between. The CDR3 loop is CASSLDGSRETQYF. In DNA form, the CDR3 reads TGTGCCAGCAGCTTAGATGGTAGCCGGGAGACCCAGTACTTC.

The chain has TRBV5-1 and TRBJ2-3; TRBD2 is a possible D gene (6 bases). Trimming removed 0 bases from V and 4 bases from J, with 18 bases in between. The CDR3 spans 17 residues. From germline, CDR1 is SGHRS and CDR2 YFSETQ. This CDR3 is CASSLGYTGEIPDTQYF. In nucleotides, the CDR3 is TGCGCCAGCAGCTTGGGGTATACGGGAGAGATCCCAGATACGCAGTATTTT.

V and J are TRBV15 and TRBJ2-1, with TRBD2 identical over 8 bases. V trimming: 6 bases; J trimming: 0 bases; junction bases outside the gene matches: 4. In germline, CDR1 is LNHNV, CDR2 YYDKDF (reference sequence). The CDR3 contains 15 residues. DNA for the CDR3: TGTGCCACCAGTATAGCGGGGAGCTCCTACAATGAGCAGTTCTTC. Translating it yields CATSIAGSSYNEQFF.

The chain joins TRBV28 to TRBJ1-2; 9 bases are a match to TRBD1. Per the germline V gene, CDR1 is MDHEN and CDR2 is SYDVKM. The trim removed 2 bases at V and 8 bases at J, leaving 12 bases unmatched. This CDR3 has 16 residues. CDR3 coding DNA: TGTGCCAGCAGTTTACCTGGAAGGGACAGGGAGAGGGGCTACACCTTC. Its translation is CASSLPGRDRERGYTF.

This clone was observed once. V gene TRBV27 combines with J gene TRBJ2-5; perhaps TRBD2 as D (5 bases). The DNA end lines up better with TRBJ2-7; the J call may be wrong. Germline loops: CDR1 MNHEY, CDR2 SMNVEV (reference sequence). CDR3 length: 16 amino acids. In nucleotides, the CDR3 is TGTGCCAGCAGTCCCGTTCCAGCGGATTTCTCCTACGAGCAGTACTTC. Its translation: CASSPVPADFSYEQYF.

The chain couples TRBV9 to TRBJ2-2; D perhaps matches TRBD2 (6 bases). Germline V gene sequence: CDR1 SGDLS, CDR2 YYNGEE. V was pared by 0 bases and J by 3 bases, with 9 bases between. There are 15 residues in the CDR3. The CDR3 DNA follows: TGTGCCAGCAGCGTAGCACCGGGAGACACCGGGGAGCTGTTTTTT. The encoded protein is CASSVAPGDTGELFF.

The chain recombines TRBV28 with TRBJ1-2; weak D call: TRBD1 (6 bases). Per germline, CDR1 MDHEN and CDR2 SYDVKM. V was pared by 6 bases and J by 0 bases, with 20 bases between. CDR3 length: 17 amino acids. The CDR3 protein is CASRPTRGGGPNYGYTF. As DNA, the CDR3 is TGTGCCAGCAGGCCGACACGAGGGGGGGGACCTAACTATGGCTACACCTTC.

This clone was counted a few times. This rearrangement joins TRBV5-4 to TRBJ1-1; D uncertain. The ends were cut back, 4 bases at V and 0 bases at J, with 25 bases in the middle. In germline, CDR1 is SGHNT, CDR2 YYREEE (reference sequence). The CDR3 contains 19 residues. The CDR3 here is CASSHRDLSGVNMNTEAFF. As DNA, the CDR3 is TGTGCCAGCAGCCACCGGGATTTGTCCGGGGTTAACATGAACACTGAAGCTTTCTTT.

J is TRBJ2-5 and V is TRBV11-2; D ambiguous. The J call may be in error: the DNA end matches TRBJ2-7 better. CDR1 and CDR2 from the germline V gene are SGHAT and FQNNGV. This CDR3 is 13 amino acids long. CDR3 DNA sequence: TGTGCCAGCAGCTTAGGGGCAGCCTACGAGCAGTACTTC. Residues: CASSLGAAYEQYF.